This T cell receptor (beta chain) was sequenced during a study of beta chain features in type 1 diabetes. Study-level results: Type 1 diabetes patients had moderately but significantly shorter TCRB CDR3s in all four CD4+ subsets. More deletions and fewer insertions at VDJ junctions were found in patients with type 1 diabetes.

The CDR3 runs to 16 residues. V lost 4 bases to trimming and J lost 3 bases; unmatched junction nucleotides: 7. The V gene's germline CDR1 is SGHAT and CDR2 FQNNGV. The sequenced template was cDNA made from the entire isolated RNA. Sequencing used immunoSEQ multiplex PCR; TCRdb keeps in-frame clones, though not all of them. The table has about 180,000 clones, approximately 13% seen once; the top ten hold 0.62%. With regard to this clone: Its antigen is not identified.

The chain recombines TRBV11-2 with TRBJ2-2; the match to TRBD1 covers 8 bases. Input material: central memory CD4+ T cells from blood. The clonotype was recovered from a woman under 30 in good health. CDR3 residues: CASSSSGGADTGELFF. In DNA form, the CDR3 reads TGTGCCAGCAGCTCTTCAGGGGGCGCGGACACCGGGGAGCTGTTTTTT.